Below are 21 T cell receptor beta chains sequenced from a single sample in a study of cytomegalovirus exposure and HLA in healthy donors (dated 2017 in TCRdb). Preparation of the library involved the immunoSEQ multiplex PCR assay. The multiplex PCR relied on a mix of 60 forward primers for TCR Vbeta segments and 13 reverse primers for TCR Jbeta segments. Not all clones reach the TCRdb copy of this immuneACCESS table, which keeps in-frame sequences only. Checked studies attribute under half of the gap to unresolved V genes and leave the rest unexplained. This sample lists about 90,000 clones; about 81% were detected once. Around 2.3% of the sample goes to the ten largest clones. Sequenced sample: PBMCs. These receptors came from a man younger than 35 in good health and CMV-seronegative.

The chain is built from TRBV10-2 and TRBJ2-7; D possibly corresponds to TRBD1 (5 bases). The CDR3 extends over 15 amino acids. V was clipped by 7 bases and J by 1 base, with 17 bases between them. The germline CDR1 and CDR2 sequences are WSHSY and SAAADI. The CDR3 loop is CASNSPQGGSYEQYF. Written as DNA, the CDR3 is TGCGCCAGCAACAGTCCTCAGGGTGGGTCCTACGAGCAGTACTTC.

This clone was seen a few times. The CDR3 DNA is TGTGCCAGCAGCGATCGACAGGGGGGTTTCACAGATACGCAGTATTTT. This gives the protein CASSDRQGGFTDTQYF. The chain uses TRBV21-1 and TRBJ2-3; the listed D gene, TRBD1, was not tested against the DNA. TRBV21-1 is shown as a pseudogene. This CDR3 has 16 residues.

This chain connects TRBV19 to TRBJ1-1, with D tentatively TRBD1 (5 bases). In germline, CDR1 is LNHDA, CDR2 SQIVND (reference sequence). Trimming cost V 2 bases and J 4 bases, with 14 bases left between them. The CDR3 has 15 amino acids. The CDR3 DNA is TGTGCCAGTAGTATAAGAGGCAGGGTGAGCACTGAAGCTTTCTTT. This codes for CASSIRGRVSTEAFF.

The rearrangement joins TRBV6-6 to TRBJ1-2, with TRBD1 identical over 7 bases. Germline assignment: CDR1 MNHNY and CDR2 SVGAGI (reference sequence). CDR3 length: 12 residues. Trimming took 8 bases from V and 6 from J; bases not matched to a gene: 6. CDR3 DNA: TGTGCCAGCCGGGGGGGGACAGATGGCTACACCTTC. It yields the protein CASRGGTDGYTF.

The CDR3 nucleotides read TGTGCCAGCAGCCAAAGGGACGGGACAGGGGGCGATGGCTACACCTTC. Amino acids: CASSQRDGTGGDGYTF. The V and J genes are TRBV4-2 and TRBJ1-2, with TRBD1 matching over 12 bases. Unmatched junction bases numbered 7, after V lost 2 bases and J lost 6 bases. This CDR3 is 16 amino acids long. In germline, CDR1 is LGHNA, CDR2 YNFKEQ.

The V call is TRBV5-4, the J call TRBJ2-2; D might be TRBD2 (6 bases). CDR3 length: 17 amino acids. In germline, CDR1 is SGHNT, CDR2 YYREEE (reference sequence). V was shortened by 4 bases and J by 0 bases, with 16 bases between the two germline ends. The CDR3 nucleotides are TGTGCCAGCAGCGCGGGACTGGGGTTCGCGAACACCGGGGAGCTGTTTTTT. Its protein is CASSAGLGFANTGELFF.

The J gene is TRBJ2-7, the V gene TRBV9; 11 positions match TRBD1. The CDR3 covers 14 residues. CDR1 is SGDLS, CDR2 YYNGEE, per germline. The V and J ends lost 3 bases and 7 bases, in that order; junction bases with no gene match: 6. CDR3 region: CASSAGTGGYEQYF. DNA of the CDR3: TGTGCCAGCAGCGCCGGGACAGGGGGATATGAGCAGTACTTC.

V usage is TRBV6-1 and J usage is TRBJ1-6; possible D gene TRBD1, 6 bases. The CDR3 loop spans 15 amino acids. The germline V gene encodes CDR1 MNHNS and CDR2 SASEGT. Trimming pared 7 bases from V and 6 bases from J, leaving 16 bases between. The CDR3 DNA is TGTGCCAGCAAACTCGGGACAACAGTTAATTCACCCCTCCACTTT. Its translation is CASKLGTTVNSPLHF.

CDR3 coding DNA: TGTGCCAGCTCACCACAACCGGAGATGAACACTGAAGCTTTCTTT. Protein sequence: CASSPQPEMNTEAFF. The rearrangement links TRBV18 to TRBJ1-1; D is ambiguous. This CDR3 is 15 amino acids long. Germline loops: CDR1 KGHSH, CDR2 LQKENI. V was trimmed by 1 base and J by 0 bases, leaving 9 bases between them.

The chain employs TRBV5-1 and TRBJ2-7, with D maybe TRBD1 (5 bases). The CDR3 runs to 15 residues. Looked up from germline, CDR1 is SGHRS and CDR2 is YFSETQ. V gave up 1 base and J gave up 7 bases, with 18 bases separating them. The chain's CDR3 is CASSLLQAADSEQYF. CDR3 DNA sequence: TGCGCCAGCAGCTTGCTACAGGCGGCGGATTCTGAGCAGTACTTC.

This chain links TRBV9 with TRBJ2-7; 8 positions match TRBD1. The CDR3 is 14 amino acids. Looked up from germline, CDR1 is SGDLS and CDR2 is YYNGEE. J lost 2 bases, V lost 3 bases, and 4 bases had no gene match. CDR3 in amino acids: CASSATGAAYEQYF. As DNA, the CDR3 is TGTGCCAGCAGCGCGACAGGGGCGGCCTACGAGCAGTACTTC.

V usage is TRBV7-9 and J usage is TRBJ1-2, with unresolved D. Trimming removed 1 base from V and 6 bases from J, with 9 bases in between. Germline CDR1 and CDR2: SEHNR and FQNEAQ (reference sequence). The length of the CDR3 is 13 residues. CDR3 residues: CASSLGALDGYTF. For the CDR3, the DNA is TGTGCCAGCAGCTTAGGAGCTTTGGATGGCTACACCTTC.

This chain uses TRBV28 with TRBJ1-1; TRBD1 matches 7 bases. The V segment lost 6 bases and the J segment 7 bases; nucleotides outside the gene matches: 11. Germline CDR1 reads MDHEN; CDR2 reads SYDVKM. The CDR3 spans 14 residues. The CDR3 coding sequence is TGTGCCAGCAGCTCCCCCGACAGGGCTCGTGAAGCTTTCTTT. Amino acid sequence: CASSSPDRAREAFF.

This chain links TRBV6-5 with TRBJ1-2; 9 bases line up with TRBD1. Germline trimming cut 4 bases from V and 8 bases from J; bases unmatched to any gene: 11. Germline values: CDR1 MNHEY, CDR2 SVGAGI. This CDR3 spans 15 amino acids. CDR3 amino acids: CASSLHRGQEKGYTF. Written as DNA, the CDR3 is TGTGCCAGCAGTTTGCACAGGGGGCAGGAAAAAGGCTACACCTTC.

This rearrangement joins TRBV29-1 to TRBJ2-5; 7 bases line up with TRBD2. V lost 7 bases, J lost 2 bases, and 16 bases stayed unmatched. Germline CDR1 is SQVTM and CDR2 is ANQGSEA. CDR3 size: 16 residues. The CDR3 here is CSATGAAASGQETQYF. The CDR3 nucleotides are TGCAGCGCCACCGGGGCGGCGGCTAGCGGTCAAGAGACCCAGTACTTC.

The V gene is TRBV29-1, the J gene TRBJ2-7; 12 bases are shared with TRBD1. CDR3 length equals 17 residues. CDR1 and CDR2 from the germline V gene are SQVTM and ANQGSEA. Germline trimming cut 4 bases from V and 2 bases from J; bases unmatched to any gene: 12. The CDR3 region is CSVGQGQGATPTYEQYF. The CDR3 DNA reads TGCAGCGTTGGCCAGGGACAGGGGGCTACTCCTACCTACGAGCAGTACTTC.

This clone has just a few counts. The V gene is TRBV11-2, the J gene TRBJ1-3, with D unresolved. This CDR3 region has 15 residues. The V gene lost 1 base and the J gene lost 0 bases, with 7 bases spanning the gap. CDR1 SGHAT and CDR2 FQNNGV come from the germline V gene. The CDR3 protein is CASSLAPGSGNTIYF. The CDR3 DNA reads TGTGCCAGCAGCTTAGCCCCAGGCTCTGGAAACACCATATATTTT.

The rearrangement joins TRBV4-2 to TRBJ1-2; no reliable D call. Trimming removed 4 bases at V and 5 bases at J, with 17 bases between. This CDR3 region has 15 residues. Germline assignment: CDR1 LGHNA and CDR2 YNFKEQ. The DNA for the CDR3 is TGTGCCAGCAGCCTCGGAACCGGGTCCTCATATGGCTACACCTTC. Amino acids: CASSLGTGSSYGYTF.

The gene calls are TRBV13 and TRBJ2-1; tentatively, D is TRBD2 (5 bases). CDR1 and CDR2 (germline): PRHDT, FYEKMQ (reference sequence). The CDR3 covers 16 residues. The V end lost 5 bases, the J end lost 3 bases, and 17 bases lay between the germline ends. The CDR3 is CASSPERRGLYNEQFF. The CDR3 DNA sequence: TGTGCCAGCAGCCCTGAGCGGAGAGGGCTCTACAATGAGCAGTTCTTC.

The chain couples TRBV18 to TRBJ2-5; 7 nucleotides match TRBD1. The J call may be incorrect, as the DNA end agrees better with TRBJ2-7. CDR3 length: 15 residues. Germline CDR1 is KGHSH and CDR2 is LQKENI. CDR3 bases: TGTGCCAGCTCGCTAACCGGGACAGACCCCTACGAGCAGTACTTC. Amino acid sequence: CASSLTGTDPYEQYF.

V and J are TRBV10-3 and TRBJ1-5, with a possible D match to TRBD1 (5 bases). CDR3 length equals 14 residues. V lost 6 bases and J 6 bases, leaving 15 bases between the germline ends. Germline V CDR1 and CDR2: ENHRY, SYGVKD. CDR3 protein: CAISDGSTGQPQHF. In DNA form, the CDR3 reads TGTGCCATCAGCGACGGGAGTACAGGTCAGCCCCAGCATTTT.